This TCR beta chain was found in a study of T cells after posttransplantation cyclophosphamide. Whole-study results and caveats: Recipient CMV seropositivity and CMV reactivation strongly tracked TRB clonality. Donor-recipient repertoire similarity was low at 1-2 months, rising over year one. Skin or GI-infiltrating T cells shared few TRB sequences with blood.

Control samples came 1 year after myeloablative marrow transplants with methotrexate plus calcineurin inhibitor. In regard to this clone: The antigen remains unidentified.

This table comes from immunoSEQ multiplex PCR, and its TCRdb copy is limited to in-frame clones, with some not included. In the table there are around 16,000 clones, less than 90% of which are singletons. The specimen was PBMCs, collected 350 to 400 days after allogeneic stem cell transplant with calcineurin inhibitor and methotrexate. This TCR was sampled from a male patient aged 18-29 years who received an allogeneic stem cell transplant from a related donor, was CMV-positive, and had no GVHD. Among the T cells, some may be from the graft donor.

CDR3 sequence reads: CASSFRGNQGDTQYF. In DNA form, the CDR3 reads TGTGCCAGCAGCTTTCGCGGGAACCAGGGAGATACGCAGTATTTT. The rearrangement links TRBV7-2 to TRBJ2-3; D is possibly TRBD2 (6 bases). With 3 bases removed from V and 5 bases from J, the gap between germline ends came to 15 bases. CDR1 and CDR2 from the germline V gene are SGHTA and FQGNSA. The CDR3 is 15 residues long.